The rows below give T cell receptor beta chains drawn from one sample of a study of T cells in Graves' hyperthyroidism and ophthalmopathy. One entry per CDR3 protein, called by TCRdb with MiXCR from the multiplex PCR reads. This sample has a few hundred thousand distinct CDR3 sequences; roughly 20% occur once, and the top ten carry approximately 26%. Sequencing was performed on blood. The receptor source for this set is a man younger than 35 with Graves' hyperthyroidism. CDR3s include the opening cysteine and the closing phenylalanine or tryptophan. D genes are given only for firm matches. Size is omitted from some rows. Given values are once, few, many or a class for expanded clones.

d_call	v_call	clone_size	j_call	cdr3_nt	cdr3_aa
NA	TRBV6-2/TRBV6-3	NA	TRBJ2-2	TGTGCCAGCTGCCTCTATGGCAGCCGAATTTTT	CASCLYGSRIF
NA	TRBV5-1	many	TRBJ2-2	TGCGCCAGCAGGGCCGTCGGCATCACCGGGGAGCTGTTTTTT	CASRAVGITGELFF
TRBD1	TRBV6-5	many	TRBJ2-7	TGTGCCAGCAGTTACCGGGACAGGACTACCGAGCAGTACTTC	CASSYRDRTTEQYF
TRBD1	TRBV28	NA	TRBJ2-5	TGTGCCAGCAGTGGGACAGGGCCTGAGACCCAGTACTTC	CASSGTGPETQYF
NA	TRBV6-1	NA	TRBJ1-2	TGTGCCAGCAGCCAAGAGGCCCGGGACACCCGCTATGGCTACACCTTC	CASSQEARDTRYGYTF
TRBD1	TRBV24-1	NA	TRBJ1-2	TGTGCCAACCAGGGGGTTTATGGCTACACCTTC	CANQGVYGYTF
NA	TRBV9	many	TRBJ2-2	TGTGCCAGCAGCCCCCGGACCACCAACACCGGGGAGCTGTTTTTT	CASSPRTTNTGELFF
NA	TRBV19	many	TRBJ1-1	TGTGCCAGTAGAGACAGGAACACTGAAGCTTTCTTT	CASRDRNTEAFF
TRBD1	TRBV6-1	many	TRBJ1-1	TGTGCCAGCAGTGGTATCGGACAGGGAACTGAAGCTTTCTTT	CASSGIGQGTEAFF
NA	TRBV30	NA	TRBJ1-5	TGTGCCTGGAGTTCCCCGACAGGAGGCAATCAGCCCCAGCATTTT	CAWSSPTGGNQPQHF
NA	TRBV27	many	TRBJ2-5	TGTGCCAGCAGTAGGAAGTACCAAGAGACCCAGTACTTC	CASSRKYQETQYF
TRBD1	TRBV12-3/TRBV12-4	many	TRBJ2-7	TGTGCCAGCAGACCGGGACAGGGGAACTACGAGCAGTACTTC	CASRPGQGNYEQYF
NA	TRBV5-1	many	TRBJ1-1	TGCGCCAGCATCGAAGGCACTGAAGCTTTCTTT	CASIEGTEAFF
NA	TRBV24-1	NA	TRBJ2-4	TGTGCCACCAGTGCAACCACAGGCGTGAAGTACTTC	CATSATTGVKYF
TRBD1	TRBV5-6	many	TRBJ2-7	TGTGCCAGCAGCTGGAGGACAGGGGGAGTCTACGAGCAGTACTTC	CASSWRTGGVYEQYF
NA	TRBV19	few	TRBJ1-1	TGTGCCAGTAGTACCACAGGGATTCGCATGAACACTGAAGCTTTCTTT	CASSTTGIRMNTEAFF
NA	TRBV10-2	many	TRBJ2-2	TGCGCCAGCAGGAGTGGGAACACCGGGGAGCTGTTTTTT	CASRSGNTGELFF
NA	TRBV11-2	NA	TRBJ2-2	TGTGCCAGCAGCTCAGATGAAAAATCCGGGGAGCTGTTTTTT	CASSSDEKSGELFF
NA	TRBV6-1	many	TRBJ2-5	TGTGCCAGCAGTGAAGCGCAGGGGAGGGAAGAGACCCAGTACTTC	CASSEAQGREETQYF
NA	TRBV7-9	many	TRBJ1-2	TGTGCCAGCAGCTCTGTCAGGGATGGCTACACCTTC	CASSSVRDGYTF
NA	TRBV28	many	TRBJ1-2	TGTGCCAGCAGACGCGGTGGCTACACCTTC	CASRRGGYTF
NA	TRBV4-1	many	TRBJ1-5	TGCGCCAGCAGCCAAATACAGGGAAATCAGCCCCAGCATTTT	CASSQIQGNQPQHF
NA	TRBV7-2	many	TRBJ1-5	TGTGCCAGCAGCTGTAACAGGGCTAGCAATCAGCCCCAGCATTTT	CASSCNRASNQPQHF
NA	TRBV6-5	many	TRBJ2-7	TGTGCCAGCAGTTACGGGGCAGGGATGGGTTACGAGCAGTACTTC	CASSYGAGMGYEQYF
NA	TRBV2	many	TRBJ1-5	TGTGCCAGCAGTCGGGGACACCCCCAGGGTAGCAATCAGCCCCAGCATTTT	CASSRGHPQGSNQPQHF
NA	TRBV5-4	NA	TRBJ2-5	TGTGCCAGCAGCCCCAAGGGGGGCGTACAAGAGACCCAGTACTTC	CASSPKGGVQETQYF
NA	TRBV5-1	many	TRBJ1-1	TGCGCCAGCAGCTTGGAGGGCCAGAACACTGAAGCTTTCTTT	CASSLEGQNTEAFF
TRBD1	TRBV12-3/TRBV12-4	many	TRBJ1-5	TGTGCCAGCAATCGGACAGGGTCTTTAAATAACAATCAGCCCCAGCATTTT	CASNRTGSLNNNQPQHF
TRBD2	TRBV12-3/TRBV12-4	NA	TRBJ2-4	TGTGCCAGCAGTCCGGGGGGGGGAAACATTCAGTACTTC	CASSPGGGNIQYF
TRBD2	TRBV6-1	many	TRBJ2-2	TGTGGCGGGGGGGCCATATATTCCGGGGAGCTGTTTTTT	CGGGAIYSGELFF
TRBD1	TRBV20-1	NA	TRBJ2-7	TGCAGTGCTAGTCATCTCCAGGGGGCGCTTCTCGAGCAGTACTTC	CSASHLQGALLEQYF
TRBD1	TRBV12-3/TRBV12-4	many	TRBJ1-5	TGTGCCAGCAGTTTATTGACAGGGTGGAGTGACAATCAGCCCCAGCATTTT	CASSLLTGWSDNQPQHF
NA	TRBV2	many	TRBJ2-5	TGTGCCAGCAGTGAAGAGGCTGTTCAAGAGACCCAGTACTTC	CASSEEAVQETQYF
TRBD1	TRBV5-1	many	TRBJ1-2	TGCGCCAGCAGCTTGGCGGGACAGAACTCTTATGGCTACACCTTC	CASSLAGQNSYGYTF
TRBD1	TRBV2	many	TRBJ2-5	TGTGCCAGGGACCGGGGGACAGGGGGCTCCCTCCAGTACTTC	CARDRGTGGSLQYF
TRBD1	TRBV12-5	NA	TRBJ2-5	TGTGCTAGTGTTAAGGGACAGGGGGCGGGAGAGACCCAGTACTTC	CASVKGQGAGETQYF
NA	TRBV11-1	many	TRBJ2-2	TGTGCCAGCACCCCCCCCGGGCCCGAGGTCACCGGGGAGCTGTTTTTT	CASTPPGPEVTGELFF
NA	TRBV5-1	many	TRBJ1-1	TGCGCCAGCAGCTCCGACCGGACAGCCAACACTGAAGCTTTCTTT	CASSSDRTANTEAFF
TRBD1	TRBV12-3/TRBV12-4	many	TRBJ1-3	TGTGCCAGCAGGGACAGGGCTGGAAACACCATATATTTT	CASRDRAGNTIYF
NA	TRBV2	many	TRBJ1-1	TGTGCCAGCAGTCAACAGGGCCAGGGCACTGAAGCTTTCTTT	CASSQQGQGTEAFF
TRBD1	TRBV24-1	many	TRBJ1-1	TGTGCCACCAGTGAAACAGGACAGGGGGAAGCTTTCTTT	CATSETGQGEAFF
TRBD1	TRBV7-9	NA	TRBJ1-2	TGTGCCAGCAGCTACCCGGGACAGGGGGCGGGTGGCTACACCTTC	CASSYPGQGAGGYTF
TRBD2	TRBV27	many	TRBJ2-5	TGTGCCAGCTCCCTTCGGGGGGAGAGGGAGACCCAGTACTTC	CASSLRGERETQYF
NA	TRBV15	many	TRBJ2-1	TGTGCCACCAGCGGCTTTAGGCACAATGAGCAGTTCTTC	CATSGFRHNEQFF
TRBD1	TRBV19	many	TRBJ2-4	TGTGCCAGTAGTCTAAACGCCGACAGGGGGAGAAACATTCAGTACTTC	CASSLNADRGRNIQYF
NA	TRBV27	many	TRBJ2-2	TGTGCCAGCACTGGAACGAACACCGGGGAGCTGTTTTTT	CASTGTNTGELFF
TRBD1	TRBV5-1	many	TRBJ2-5	TGCGCCAGCAGCATGGGGACAGCCAAAGAGACCCAGTACTTC	CASSMGTAKETQYF
TRBD1	TRBV12-3/TRBV12-4	NA	TRBJ1-5	TGTGCCAGCAGTCCGGACAGGGCGAGGGGCCAGCCCCAGCATTTT	CASSPDRARGQPQHF
NA	TRBV7-9	NA	TRBJ1-1	TGTGCCAGCAGTCAAATGGGCAAAAGGAGGACTGAAGCTTTCTTT	CASSQMGKRRTEAFF
NA	TRBV20-1	many	TRBJ2-7	TGCAGTGCCCCTCAGGACTACACCTACGAGCAGTACTTC	CSAPQDYTYEQYF
NA	TRBV12-3/TRBV12-4	many	TRBJ1-2	TGTGCCAGCAGTTTAGCGGGGGCTGCCTATGGCTACACCTTC	CASSLAGAAYGYTF
NA	TRBV25-1	NA	TRBJ2-5	TGTGCCAGCAGTGATTGGGAGGAGACCCAGTACTTC	CASSDWEETQYF